What follows describes a single T cell receptor beta chain. The CDR3 is 13 residues long. The germline gives CDR1 MNHEY, CDR2 SVGAGI. Trimming removed 10 bases from V and 2 bases from J; junction bases left unmatched: 6. This table comes from immunoSEQ multiplex PCR, and its TCRdb copy is limited to in-frame clones, with some not included. Seen here are some 120,000 clones, 65% to 90% observed once, and the top ten hold 5% to 8%. This record comes from a study of blood T cell repertoires in COVID-19. This TCR was sampled from a man of 80 years or more with active or convalescent COVID-19. Sequences were obtained from peripheral blood. This chain connects TRBV6-5 to TRBJ1-1; 8 nucleotides agree with TRBD1. CDR3 DNA: TGTGCCACCTGGACAGGGCGCAACACTGAAGCTTTCTTT. Protein sequence: CATWTGRNTEAFF.